One and the same sample provided the 10 T cell receptor beta chains below, sequenced in a study of blood T cell repertoires in COVID-19. Only in-frame clones appear in the TCRdb table, and some are missing; sequencing was by immunoSEQ multiplex PCR. The repertoire holds about 230,000 clones, with roughly 83% as singletons. The specimen was peripheral blood. Receptors originate from a woman in her 70s with active or convalescent COVID-19.

The J gene is TRBJ1-5, the V gene TRBV7-2; 7 bases agree with TRBD1. CDR1 and CDR2 (germline): SGHTA, FQGNSA. J lost 0 bases, V lost 3 bases, and 8 bases had no gene match. This CDR3 comprises 17 residues. In DNA, the CDR3 is TGTGCCAGCAGCTTTCGGGACAGCTCCTATAGCAATCAGCCCCAGCATTTT. Protein: CASSFRDSSYSNQPQHF.

This clone was seen only once. CDR3 sequence (DNA): TGTGCCAGCTCACAGGACAGGCTTTCCTCCTACGAGCAGTACTTC. Amino acids: CASSQDRLSSYEQYF. The chain uses TRBV18 and TRBJ2-7, with 7 bases aligning to TRBD1. The ends lost 4 bases at V and 0 bases at J; junction bases unmatched: 6. Germline V gene lookup returns CDR1 KGHSH and CDR2 LQKENI. The CDR3 is made up of 15 amino acids. The variable domain in full, completed from reference TRBV18 and TRBJ2-7, reads NAGVMQNPRHLVRRRGQEARLRCSPMKGHSHVYWYRQLPEEGLKFMVYLQKENIIDESGMPKERFSAEFPKEGPSILRIQQVVRGDSAAYFCASSQDRLSSYEQYFGPGTRLTVT.

The chain has TRBV5-6 and TRBJ2-2; 9 positions agree with TRBD2. V was clipped by 2 bases and J by 3 bases; unmatched bases: 11. This CDR3 contains 18 residues. Germline V gives CDR1 SGHDT, CDR2 YYEEEE. CDR3 loop: CASSFGGRAPRDTGELFF. For the CDR3, the DNA is TGTGCCAGCAGCTTTGGCGGGAGGGCTCCTAGGGACACCGGGGAGCTGTTTTTT. Supplemented by reference TRBV5-6 and TRBJ2-2, the full variable domain reads DAGVTQSPTHLIKTRGQQVTLRCSPKSGHDTVSWYQQALGQGPQFIFQYYEEEERQRGNFPDRFSGHQFPNYSSELNVNALLLGDSALYLCASSFGGRAPRDTGELFFGEGSRLTVL.

The chain recombines TRBV6-5 with TRBJ2-5; D remains unclear. Trimming pared 8 bases from V and 2 bases from J, leaving 12 bases between. CDR1 is MNHEY, CDR2 SVGAGI, per germline. This CDR3 is built from 13 residues. The CDR3 coding sequence is TGTGCCAGCTCTGACACAATACAAGAGACCCAGTACTTC. It translates to CASSDTIQETQYF.

The rearrangement links TRBV5-1 to TRBJ2-5; possible D gene TRBD1, 5 bases. V lost 0 bases and J 5 bases, leaving 14 bases between the germline ends. The CDR3 length is 15 residues. CDR1 and CDR2 from the germline V gene are SGHRS and YFSETQ. In nucleotides, the CDR3 is TGCGCCAGCAGCTTGGAGGGGCGACGCCACGAGACCCAGTACTTC. As protein: CASSLEGRRHETQYF.

This chain uses TRBV7-9 with TRBJ2-1; TRBD2 matches at 7 bases. Germline V gene sequence: CDR1 SEHNR, CDR2 FQNEAQ (reference sequence). This CDR3 is built from 17 residues. After removal of 6 bases from V and 7 bases from J, the junction contained 18 bases not matched to a gene. The CDR3 coding sequence is TGTGCCAGCAGTTTGGCCCGACTAGCAGCTAAGTTTAATGAGCAGTTCTTC. It encodes CASSLARLAAKFNEQFF.

This chain connects TRBV9 to TRBJ1-3; a possible D gene is TRBD1 (5 bases). V shed 0 bases and J shed 0 bases, with 13 bases lying between them. Germline loops: CDR1 SGDLS, CDR2 YYNGEE. This CDR3 spans 17 amino acids. CDR3 loop: CASSVEVRQISGNTIYF. The CDR3 DNA sequence: TGTGCCAGCAGCGTAGAGGTCCGACAGATCTCTGGAAACACCATATATTTT.

The rearrangement uses TRBV5-1 and TRBJ1-4, with 8 bases identical to TRBD1. With V trimmed by 0 bases and J by 6 bases, 7 bases remained unmatched. The V gene's germline CDR1 is SGHRS and CDR2 YFSETQ. This CDR3 comprises 16 residues. The CDR3 nucleotides are TGCGCCAGCAGCTTGGGATGGGGACAGGACTATGAAAAACTGTTTTTT. This gives the protein CASSLGWGQDYEKLFF.

The V call is TRBV27, the J call TRBJ1-2; D gene ambiguous. Trimming removed 5 bases at V and 8 bases at J, with 24 bases between. Germline CDR1 reads MNHEY; CDR2 reads SMNVEV (reference sequence). CDR3 length: 16 amino acids. CDR3 coding DNA: TGTGCCAGCAGTGCCTGGTCTCGAGGAGGCCTTTGGGGCTACACCTTC. This encodes CASSAWSRGGLWGYTF.

The genes are TRBV6-6 and TRBJ2-5; D possibly corresponds to TRBD1 (5 bases). The CDR3 runs to 14 residues. V gave up 2 bases and J gave up 1 base, with 8 bases separating them. CDR1 MNHNY and CDR2 SVGAGI come from the germline V gene (reference sequence). The CDR3 sequence: CASSYPDSQETQYF. CDR3 bases: TGTGCCAGCAGTTACCCCGACAGCCAAGAGACCCAGTACTTC.